This TCR beta chain came from a study of response to subunit inactivated influenza vaccine. TCRdb re-called the RT-PCR reads through MiXCR, storing one row per CDR3 protein. The data contain roughly 500,000 distinct CDR3 sequences, 16% of them singletons. This clonotype occurred a few times. This CDR3 is 14 amino acids long. Trimming cost V 0 bases and J 9 bases, with 13 bases left between them. Germline V gene lookup returns CDR1 SGDLS and CDR2 YYNGEE. The clonotype originates from a man between 50 and 69 years old who received an inactivated influenza vaccine. The rearrangement joins TRBV9 to TRBJ2-1; D uncertain. The starting material was CD4+ T cells sorted from PBMCs, obtained roughly 24 months after vaccination. Written as DNA, the CDR3 is TGTGCCAGCAGCGTAGAGGGAAGGGTGGGTGAGCAGTTCTTC. Translated, it gives CASSVEGRVGEQFF.